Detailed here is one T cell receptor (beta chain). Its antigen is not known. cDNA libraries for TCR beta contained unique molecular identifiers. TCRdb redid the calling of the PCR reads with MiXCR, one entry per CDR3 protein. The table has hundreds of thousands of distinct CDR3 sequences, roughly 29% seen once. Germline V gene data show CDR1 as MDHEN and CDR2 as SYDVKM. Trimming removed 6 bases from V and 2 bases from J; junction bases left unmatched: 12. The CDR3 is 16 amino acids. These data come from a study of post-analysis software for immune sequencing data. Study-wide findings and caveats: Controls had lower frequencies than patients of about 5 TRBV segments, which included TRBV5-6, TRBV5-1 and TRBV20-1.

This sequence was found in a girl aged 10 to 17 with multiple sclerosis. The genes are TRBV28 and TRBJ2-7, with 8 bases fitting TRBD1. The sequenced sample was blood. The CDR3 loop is CASRNPTGVGPYEQYF. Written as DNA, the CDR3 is TGTGCCAGCAGGAACCCGACAGGGGTCGGTCCCTACGAGCAGTACTTC. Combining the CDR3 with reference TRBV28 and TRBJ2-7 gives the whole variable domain DVKVTQSSRYLVKRTGEKVFLECVQDMDHENMFWYRQDPGLGLRLIYFSYDVKMKEKGDIPEGYSVSREKKERFSLILESASTNQTSMYLCASRNPTGVGPYEQYFGPGTRLTVT.